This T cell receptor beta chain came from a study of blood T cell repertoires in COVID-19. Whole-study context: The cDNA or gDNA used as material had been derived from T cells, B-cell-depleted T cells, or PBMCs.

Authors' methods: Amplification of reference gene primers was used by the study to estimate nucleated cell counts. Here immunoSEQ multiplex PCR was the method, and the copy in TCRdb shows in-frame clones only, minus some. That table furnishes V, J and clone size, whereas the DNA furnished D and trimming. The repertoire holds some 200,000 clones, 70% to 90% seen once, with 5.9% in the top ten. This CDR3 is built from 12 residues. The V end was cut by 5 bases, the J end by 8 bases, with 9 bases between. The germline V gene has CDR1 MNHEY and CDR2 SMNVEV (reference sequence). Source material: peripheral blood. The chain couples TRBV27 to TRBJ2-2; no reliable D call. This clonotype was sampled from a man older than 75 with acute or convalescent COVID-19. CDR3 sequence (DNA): TGTGCCAGCAGTCCCTTTTCGGGGGAGCTGTTTTTT. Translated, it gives CASSPFSGELFF.